This T cell receptor beta chain was identified in a study of T cell changes during pregnancy in multiple sclerosis. Generated by immunoSEQ multiplex PCR, the TCRdb table keeps only in-frame clones and is missing some. The sample carries tens of thousands of clones, 90% to 95% recorded once. CDR1 is SNHLY and CDR2 is FYNNEI in the germline V gene. The CDR3 covers 13 residues. The ends lost 4 bases at V and 10 bases at J; junction bases unmatched: 2. The sequence was collected from a female donor in good health, enrolled as a control in a pregnancy study. The chain combines TRBV2 with TRBJ1-6; 9 bases agree with TRBD1. This specimen consisted of peripheral blood, obtained in the second trimester of pregnancy. The CDR3 reads CASSGTGESPLHF. The CDR3 DNA is TGTGCCAGCAGTGGGACAGGGGAATCACCCCTCCACTTT.